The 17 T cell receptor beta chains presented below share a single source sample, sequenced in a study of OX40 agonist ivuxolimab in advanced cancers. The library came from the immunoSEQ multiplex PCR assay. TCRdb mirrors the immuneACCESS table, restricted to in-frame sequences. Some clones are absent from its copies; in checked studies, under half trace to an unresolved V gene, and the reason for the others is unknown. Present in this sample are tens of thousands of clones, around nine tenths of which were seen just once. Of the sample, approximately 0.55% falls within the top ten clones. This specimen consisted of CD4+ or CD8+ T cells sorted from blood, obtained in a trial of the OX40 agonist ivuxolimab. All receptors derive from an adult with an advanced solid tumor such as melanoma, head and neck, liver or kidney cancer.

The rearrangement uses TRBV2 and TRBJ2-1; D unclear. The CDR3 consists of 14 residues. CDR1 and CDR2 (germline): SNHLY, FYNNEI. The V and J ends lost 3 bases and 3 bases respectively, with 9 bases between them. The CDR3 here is CASSDRSVYNEQFF. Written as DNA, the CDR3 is TGTGCCAGCAGTGATCGGTCGGTCTACAATGAGCAGTTCTTC.

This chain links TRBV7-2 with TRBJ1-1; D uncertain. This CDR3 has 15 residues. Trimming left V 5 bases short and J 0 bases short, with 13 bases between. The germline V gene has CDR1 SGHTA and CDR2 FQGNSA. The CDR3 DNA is TGTGCCAGCAGCCTCCAACAGTTCATGAACACTGAAGCTTTCTTT. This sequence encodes CASSLQQFMNTEAFF.

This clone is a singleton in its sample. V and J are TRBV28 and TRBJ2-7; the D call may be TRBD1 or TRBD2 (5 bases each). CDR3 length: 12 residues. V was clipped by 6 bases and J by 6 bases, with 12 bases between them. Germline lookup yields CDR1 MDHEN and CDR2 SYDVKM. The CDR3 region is CASSRVGAEQYF. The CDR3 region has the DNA TGTGCCAGCAGCCGAGTCGGGGCCGAGCAGTACTTC.

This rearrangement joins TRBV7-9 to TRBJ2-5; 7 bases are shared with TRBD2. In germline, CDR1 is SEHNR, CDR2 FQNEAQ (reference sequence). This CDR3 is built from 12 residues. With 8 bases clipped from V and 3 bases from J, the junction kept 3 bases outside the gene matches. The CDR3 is CASSLAEETQYF. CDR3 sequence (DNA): TGTGCCAGCTCGCTAGCGGAAGAGACCCAGTACTTC. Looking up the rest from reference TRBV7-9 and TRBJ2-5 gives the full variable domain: DTGVSQNPRHKITKRGQNVTFRCDPISEHNRLYWYRQTLGQGPEFLTYFQNEAQLEKSRLLSDRFSAERPKGSFSTLEIQRTEQGDSAMYLCASSLAEETQYFGPGTRLLVL.

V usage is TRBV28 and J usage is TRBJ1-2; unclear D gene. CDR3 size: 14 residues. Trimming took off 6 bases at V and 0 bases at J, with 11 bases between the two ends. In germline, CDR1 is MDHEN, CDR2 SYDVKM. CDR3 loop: CASSVRTANYGYTF. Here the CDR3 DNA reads TGTGCCAGCAGCGTACGGACGGCTAACTATGGCTACACCTTC.

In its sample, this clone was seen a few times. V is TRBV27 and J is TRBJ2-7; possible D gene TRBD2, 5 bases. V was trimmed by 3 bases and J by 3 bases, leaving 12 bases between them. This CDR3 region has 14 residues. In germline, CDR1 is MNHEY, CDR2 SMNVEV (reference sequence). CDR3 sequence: CASSLAREGYEQYF. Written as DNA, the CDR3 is TGTGCCAGCAGTTTGGCTCGCGAGGGCTACGAGCAGTACTTC.

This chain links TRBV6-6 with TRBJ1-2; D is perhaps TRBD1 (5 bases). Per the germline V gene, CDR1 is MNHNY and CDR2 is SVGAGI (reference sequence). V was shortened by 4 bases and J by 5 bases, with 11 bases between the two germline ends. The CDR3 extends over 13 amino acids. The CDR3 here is CASSSPWGYGYTF. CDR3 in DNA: TGTGCCAGCAGTTCCCCGTGGGGGTATGGCTACACCTTC.

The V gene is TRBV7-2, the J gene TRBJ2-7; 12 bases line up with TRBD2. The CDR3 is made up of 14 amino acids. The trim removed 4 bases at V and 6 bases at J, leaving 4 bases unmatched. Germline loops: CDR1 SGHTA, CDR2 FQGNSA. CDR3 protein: CASSSTSGSPEQYF. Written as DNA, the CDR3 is TGTGCCAGCAGCTCGACTAGCGGGAGTCCCGAGCAGTACTTC.

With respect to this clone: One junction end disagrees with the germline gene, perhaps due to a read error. CDR3 region: CASSDTGAPSREQHF. CDR3 sequence (DNA): TGTGCCAGCAGTGACACAGGTGCACCCTCTCGCGAGCAGCACTTC. The chain joins TRBV6-4 to TRBJ2-7; weak D call: TRBD1 (5 bases). The CDR3 is made up of 15 amino acids. Germline assignment: CDR1 MRHNA and CDR2 SNTAGT.

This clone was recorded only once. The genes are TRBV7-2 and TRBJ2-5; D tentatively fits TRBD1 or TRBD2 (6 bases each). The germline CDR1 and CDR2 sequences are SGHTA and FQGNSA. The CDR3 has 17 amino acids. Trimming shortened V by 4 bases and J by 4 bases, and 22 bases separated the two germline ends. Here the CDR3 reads CASSSGQRGVLGETQYF. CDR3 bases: TGTGCCAGCAGCTCCGGGCAGAGGGGGGTTCTGGGAGAGACCCAGTACTTC.

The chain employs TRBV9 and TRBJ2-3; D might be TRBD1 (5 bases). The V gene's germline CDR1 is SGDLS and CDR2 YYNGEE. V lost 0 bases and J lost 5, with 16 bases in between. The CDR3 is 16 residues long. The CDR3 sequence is CASSVEGNQDVDTQYF. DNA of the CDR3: TGTGCCAGCAGCGTAGAGGGGAATCAGGATGTAGATACGCAGTATTTT.

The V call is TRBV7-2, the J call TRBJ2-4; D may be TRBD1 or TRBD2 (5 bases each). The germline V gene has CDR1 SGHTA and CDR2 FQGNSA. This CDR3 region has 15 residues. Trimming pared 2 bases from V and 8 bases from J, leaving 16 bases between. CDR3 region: CASSLTGLPGDIQYF. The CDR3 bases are TGTGCCAGCAGCTTAACGGGGCTGCCCGGGGACATTCAGTACTTC.

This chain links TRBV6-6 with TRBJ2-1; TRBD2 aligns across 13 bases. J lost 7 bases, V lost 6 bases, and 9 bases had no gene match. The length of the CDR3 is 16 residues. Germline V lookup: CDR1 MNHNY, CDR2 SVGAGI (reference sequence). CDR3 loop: CASSSQLAGGLNEQFF. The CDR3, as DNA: TGTGCCAGCAGCTCCCAACTAGCGGGAGGGCTTAATGAGCAGTTCTTC.

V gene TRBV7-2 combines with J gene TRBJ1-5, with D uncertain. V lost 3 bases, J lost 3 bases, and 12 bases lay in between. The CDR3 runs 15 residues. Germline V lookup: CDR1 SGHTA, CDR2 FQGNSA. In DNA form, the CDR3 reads TGTGCCAGCAGCTTCCGACCGGACGTCAATCAGCCCCAGCATTTT. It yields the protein CASSFRPDVNQPQHF.

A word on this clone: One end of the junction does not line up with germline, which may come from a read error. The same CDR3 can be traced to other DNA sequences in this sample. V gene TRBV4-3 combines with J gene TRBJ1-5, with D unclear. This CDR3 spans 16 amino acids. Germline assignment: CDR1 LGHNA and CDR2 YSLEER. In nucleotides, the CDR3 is TGCGCCAGCAGCCAAGTTCGGACGGATAGCAATCAGCCCCAACATTTT. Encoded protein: CASSQVRTDSNQPQHF.

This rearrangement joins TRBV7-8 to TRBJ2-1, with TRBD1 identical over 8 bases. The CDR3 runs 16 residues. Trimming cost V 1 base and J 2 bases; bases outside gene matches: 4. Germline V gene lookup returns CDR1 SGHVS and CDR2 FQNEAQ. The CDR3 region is CASSLGAGGPYNEQFF. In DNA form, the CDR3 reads TGTGCCAGCAGCTTAGGGGCAGGGGGCCCCTACAATGAGCAGTTCTTC.

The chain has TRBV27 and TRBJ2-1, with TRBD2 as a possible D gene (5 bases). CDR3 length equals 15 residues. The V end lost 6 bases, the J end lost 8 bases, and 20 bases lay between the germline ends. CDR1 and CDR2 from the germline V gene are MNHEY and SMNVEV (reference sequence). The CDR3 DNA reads TGTGCCAGCAGCTCGCTCCTGGCTAGCTATCATGAGCAGTTCTTC. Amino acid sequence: CASSSLLASYHEQFF.